Each of the 26 T cell receptor beta chains below was sequenced from the same sample in a study of OX40 agonist ivuxolimab in advanced cancers. Method: immunoSEQ multiplex PCR; TCRdb's copy keeps in-frame clones and lacks some. The table includes around 67,000 clones, 91% detected once. This material consisted of CD4+ or CD8+ T cells sorted from blood, taken in a trial of the OX40 agonist ivuxolimab. These receptors all come from an adult with an advanced solid tumor such as melanoma, head and neck, liver or kidney cancer.

The rearrangement links TRBV28 to TRBJ2-3; unclear D gene. Germline V gene data show CDR1 as MDHEN and CDR2 as SYDVKM. This CDR3 region has 12 residues. V shed 8 bases and J shed 0 bases, with 6 bases lying between them. The DNA for the CDR3 is TGTGCCAGCCAAGCTAGCACAGATACGCAGTATTTT. Its protein product is CASQASTDTQYF.

This sequence joins TRBV2 and TRBJ1-4; D unresolved. The CDR3 contains 13 residues. V was trimmed by 6 bases and J by 8 bases, leaving 13 bases between them. Germline CDR1 is SNHLY and CDR2 is FYNNEI. CDR3 residues: CASRALSGEKLFF. The CDR3 coding sequence is TGTGCCAGCAGGGCCCTTTCCGGAGAAAAACTGTTTTTT.

The chain joins TRBV6-1 to TRBJ2-7, with D possibly TRBD2 on 5 matching bases. CDR1 and CDR2 from the germline V gene are MNHNS and SASEGT. The CDR3 sequence is 12 residues long. V gave up 6 bases and J gave up 0 bases, with 6 bases separating them. The DNA of the CDR3 is TGTGCCAGCAGGAGGGACTCCTACGAGCAGTACTTC. Protein sequence: CASRRDSYEQYF.

Concerning this clone itself: This same CDR3 is encoded by further DNA sequences in the sample. This chain connects TRBV7-2 to TRBJ2-3; possibly TRBD2 for D (5 bases). There are 15 residues in the CDR3. Trimming took 4 bases from V and 0 from J, leaving 11 bases between them. Per the germline V gene, CDR1 is SGHTA and CDR2 is FQGNSA. The CDR3 DNA is TGTGCCAGCAGCTGGACCAGCGGTAGCACAGATACGCAGTATTTT. Its translation is CASSWTSGSTDTQYF.

V usage is TRBV2 and J usage is TRBJ2-7; TRBD1 is a possible D gene (5 bases). Germline-derived CDR1 and CDR2 are SNHLY and FYNNEI. The V gene lost 3 bases and the J gene lost 0 bases, with 15 bases spanning the gap. The CDR3 consists of 16 residues. The DNA for the CDR3 is TGTGCCAGCAGTGAGGGGCCAGATCTCAGCTCCTACGAGCAGTACTTC. The encoded protein is CASSEGPDLSSYEQYF.

There are a few counts of this clone. The V call is TRBV10-3, the J call TRBJ2-6; D remains ambiguous. This CDR3 has 14 amino acids. Germline V CDR1 and CDR2: ENHRY, SYGVKD. V gave up 5 bases and J gave up 0 bases, with 5 bases separating them. CDR3 nucleotides: TGTGCCATCAGTCCGTACTCTGGGGCCAACGTCCTGACTTTC. Translation: CAISPYSGANVLTF.

This clone was recorded a few times. The genes are TRBV9 and TRBJ1-1; TRBD1 agrees at 9 bases. Germline CDR1 reads SGDLS; CDR2 reads YYNGEE. The CDR3 is made up of 14 amino acids. V was clipped by 1 base and J by 10 bases; unmatched bases: 8. The CDR3 DNA reads TGTGCCAGCAGCGTATCCCCGGGACAGGGTGCAGCTTTCTTT. Its translation: CASSVSPGQGAAFF.

The chain employs TRBV30 and TRBJ2-3; 8 nucleotides line up with TRBD2. Germline trimming cut 2 bases from V and 5 bases from J; bases unmatched to any gene: 9. The germline CDR1 and CDR2 sequences are GTSNPN and SVGIG (reference sequence). This CDR3 spans 15 amino acids. The CDR3 reads CAWSFSGASGDTQYF. The DNA of the CDR3 is TGTGCCTGGAGTTTTAGCGGGGCGTCTGGAGATACGCAGTATTTT.

V usage is TRBV13 and J usage is TRBJ2-1; 12 bases align to TRBD2. Trimming at V came to 5 bases and at J to 13 bases, leaving 21 bases not matched to a gene. The CDR3 runs to 18 residues. Germline V lookup: CDR1 PRHDT, CDR2 FYEKMQ (reference sequence). CDR3 protein: CASSTRYNPSGGASEQFF. The CDR3 bases are TGTGCCAGCAGCACCCGCTACAACCCTAGCGGGGGGGCATCGGAACAGTTCTTC.

In its sample, this clone was seen once. This chain uses TRBV30 with TRBJ2-3; 8 bases agree with TRBD2. CDR1 is GTSNPN, CDR2 SVGIG, per germline (reference sequence). This CDR3 comprises 13 residues. The V and J ends lost 8 bases and 4 bases, in that order; junction bases with no gene match: 8. CDR3 bases: TGTGCCGGGACTAGAAGTTCGCCAGATACGCAGTATTTT. This translates into CAGTRSSPDTQYF.

The V call is TRBV5-4, the J call TRBJ2-3; 9 bases align to TRBD2. CDR3 length equals 15 residues. J gave up 4 bases and V 2 bases, and 5 bases lay outside the gene matches. The germline CDR1 and CDR2 sequences are SGHNT and YYREEE (reference sequence). Written as DNA, the CDR3 is TGTGCCAGCAGCTTTCCAGCGGGAGGCGCAGATACGCAGTATTTT. It is translated as CASSFPAGGADTQYF.

This clone was seen a handful of times. The J gene is TRBJ2-3, the V gene TRBV28; the D gene is possibly TRBD2 (5 bases). There are 14 residues in the CDR3. Germline-derived CDR1 and CDR2 are MDHEN and SYDVKM. V lost 3 bases, J lost 11 bases, and 18 bases lay in between. CDR3 in DNA: TGTGCCAGCAGTTTCGGCGGGCATACAAAAGAGCAGTATTTT. It is translated as CASSFGGHTKEQYF.

Here the CDR3 DNA reads TGTGCCAGCAGTTACGGTTTCCGGGCGGGTGAGCAGTTCTTC. Its translation is CASSYGFRAGEQFF. V and J are TRBV6-5 and TRBJ2-1; tentatively, D is TRBD2 (5 bases). CDR1 is MNHEY, CDR2 SVGAGI, per germline. The V end lost 2 bases, the J end lost 9 bases, and 14 bases lay between the germline ends. The CDR3 is 14 amino acids.

The V gene is TRBV11-2, the J gene TRBJ1-4; D uncertain. Deletions cut 5 bases from V and 8 bases from J, with 12 bases between. The length of the CDR3 is 13 residues. Germline V gene data show CDR1 as SGHAT and CDR2 as FQNNGV. CDR3 nucleotide sequence: TGTGCCAGCAGCGTCACGACTGGAGAAAAACTGTTTTTT. Its protein product is CASSVTTGEKLFF.

The genes are TRBV5-1 and TRBJ2-7; D perhaps matches TRBD2 (6 bases). This CDR3 comprises 14 residues. Germline V gives CDR1 SGHRS, CDR2 YFSETQ. V shed 0 bases and J shed 2 bases, with 9 bases lying between them. The CDR3, as DNA: TGCGCCAGCAGCTTGGATCCGGGGGCCTACGAGCAGTACTTC. It encodes CASSLDPGAYEQYF.

The chain combines TRBV28 with TRBJ2-7, with 9 bases fitting TRBD2. CDR1 is MDHEN, CDR2 SYDVKM, per germline. This CDR3 comprises 15 residues. V lost 6 bases and J lost 3; bases outside the gene matches: 9. The CDR3 loop reads CASSLGGTSIYEQYF. The CDR3 coding sequence is TGTGCCAGCAGCCTCGGCGGGACTAGCATCTACGAGCAGTACTTC.

This clone was detected once. The CDR3 nucleotides read TGTGCCACCAGCAGAGGGGGAGGGGTCCTGAACACTGAAGCTTTCTTT. Encoded protein: CATSRGGGVLNTEAFF. The chain carries TRBV15 and TRBJ1-1; D possibly corresponds to TRBD1 (5 bases). Germline V gene lookup returns CDR1 LNHNV and CDR2 YYDKDF (reference sequence). Trimming stripped 1 base from V and 0 bases from J, with 12 bases between. The CDR3 is made up of 16 amino acids. Full variable domain (rest looked up from reference TRBV15 and TRBJ1-1): DAMVIQNPRYQVTQFGKPVTLSCSQTLNHNVMYWYQQKSSQAPKLLFHYYDKDFNNEADTPDNFQSRRPNTSFCFLDIRSPGLGDTAMYLCATSRGGGVLNTEAFFGQGTRLTVV.

This rearrangement joins TRBV30 to TRBJ2-2; D is possibly TRBD1 or TRBD2 (6 bases each). The V end was cut by 2 bases, the J end by 6 bases, with 10 bases between. CDR3 length: 13 amino acids. The V gene's germline CDR1 is GTSNPN and CDR2 SVGIG (reference sequence). CDR3 nucleotides: TGTGCCTGGAGTAAGGGGGGTGCCGGGGAGCTGTTTTTT. Its translation is CAWSKGGAGELFF.

In its sample, this clone was seen a few times. The chain uses TRBV25-1 and TRBJ1-2; 11 bases are a match to TRBD1. The length of the CDR3 is 15 residues. V shed 5 bases and J 6 bases; nucleotides not matched to a gene: 8. Per the germline V gene, CDR1 is MGHDK and CDR2 is SYGVNS. CDR3 DNA: TGTGCCAGCAGTCTTGGGACAGGGGGGGTAAATGGCTACACCTTC. It encodes CASSLGTGGVNGYTF.

The chain employs TRBV18 and TRBJ2-7; D may be TRBD2 (5 bases). This CDR3 spans 14 amino acids. Germline V gives CDR1 KGHSH, CDR2 LQKENI. Trimming removed 3 bases at V and 3 bases at J, with 12 bases between. In DNA form, the CDR3 reads TGTGCCAGCTCACCCTCACTAGATCACTACGAGCAGTACTTC. This sequence encodes CASSPSLDHYEQYF.

The chain has TRBV5-1 and TRBJ2-5, with 9 bases matching TRBD2. V shed 1 base and J 0 bases; nucleotides not matched to a gene: 4. The CDR3 is 16 residues long. Germline V gene sequence: CDR1 SGHRS, CDR2 YFSETQ. CDR3 protein: CASSLLLAGNQETQYF. CDR3 sequence (DNA): TGCGCCAGCAGCTTGCTCCTAGCGGGGAACCAAGAGACCCAGTACTTC.

V and J are TRBV15 and TRBJ2-4; D not resolved. Germline V lookup: CDR1 LNHNV, CDR2 YYDKDF (reference sequence). Trimming left V 5 bases short and J 0 bases short, with 14 bases between. The CDR3 covers 16 residues. The CDR3 nucleotides read TGTGCCACCAGCCTAAAATTCGGTCTAGCCAAAAACATTCAGTACTTC. Translation: CATSLKFGLAKNIQYF.

The rearrangement uses TRBV5-8 and TRBJ1-2, with unresolved D. Deletions cut 4 bases from V and 8 bases from J, with 9 bases between. CDR1 SGHTS and CDR2 YDEGEE come from the germline V gene. The CDR3 is made up of 11 amino acids. The CDR3 DNA follows: TGTGCCAGCAGCCGTGCCCAGGGCTACACCTTC. Its protein is CASSRAQGYTF.

The rearrangement joins TRBV11-2 to TRBJ2-3, with 7 bases identical to TRBD2. Germline-derived CDR1 and CDR2 are SGHAT and FQNNGV. V was clipped by 4 bases and J by 0 bases; unmatched bases: 7. The CDR3 has 16 residues. In DNA form, the CDR3 reads TGTGCCAGCAGCTGGGCTAGCGGATCTAGCACAGATACGCAGTATTTT. Translation gives CASSWASGSSTDTQYF.

The chain carries TRBV7-6 and TRBJ2-7, with 8 positions matching TRBD2. The CDR3 consists of 15 residues. The V segment lost 3 bases and the J segment 7 bases; nucleotides outside the gene matches: 11. CDR1 and CDR2 from the germline V gene are SGHVS and FNYEAQ. CDR3: CASSLGLAGRGEQYF. CDR3 nucleotides: TGTGCCAGCAGCTTGGGTCTAGCGGGCAGAGGGGAGCAGTACTTC.

Only one count was recorded for this clone. This rearrangement joins TRBV19 to TRBJ2-1; 8 bases fit TRBD1. CDR3 length equals 13 residues. CDR1 is LNHDA, CDR2 SQIVND, per germline (reference sequence). The J segment lost 8 bases and the V segment lost 3 bases, leaving 3 bases of the junction unmatched. The CDR3 loop is CASSIPRGHEQFF. CDR3 bases: TGTGCCAGTAGTATCCCCAGGGGGCATGAGCAGTTCTTC.